Below, 3 T cell receptor beta chains from the same sample are listed, as sequenced in a study of CD8+ T cells in alopecia areata (dated by TCRdb to about 2018). Library preparation was by the immunoSEQ multiplex PCR assay. For TCR sequencing, RNA was extracted from every sample and reverse transcribed into cDNA to serve as template. The table comes from immuneACCESS by way of TCRdb, which keeps in-frame sequences with V and J called. Part of the clones is missing from these tables; in studies checked, under half for an unresolved V gene and the rest for unknown reasons. This sample lists more than 90,000 clones; less than 75% were detected once. Around 30% of the sample is in the top ten clones. The label giving this sample's time point can be read as: four to five weeks on oral tofacitinib. Sample treatment or condition, as interpreted from the label and publication: oral pan-JAK inhibitor, 5-10 mg twice daily.

Sample: CD8+ T cells sorted from blood, taken at week 4, from a patient treated with tofacitinib. The receptors originated from a human donor with alopecia areata.

The rearrangement joins TRBV30 to TRBJ2-7; 9 nucleotides agree with TRBD1. Germline assignment: CDR1 GTSNPN and CDR2 SVGIG (reference sequence). V lost 5 bases, J lost 2 bases, and 7 bases stayed unmatched. This CDR3 spans 14 amino acids. The CDR3, as DNA: TGTGCCTGGGGGGCCGGGACAGGGACCTACGAGCAGTACTTC. Residues: CAWGAGTGTYEQYF.

J is TRBJ1-2 and V is TRBV29-1; 7 bases fit TRBD1. The V gene end was trimmed by 3 bases and the J gene end by 4 bases; junction bases not matched to a gene: 5. The CDR3 has 13 residues. Germline V gene data show CDR1 as SQVTM and CDR2 as ANQGSEA. Here the CDR3 reads CSVDPGQFYGYTF. In DNA form, the CDR3 reads TGCAGCGTTGACCCGGGACAGTTCTATGGCTACACCTTC.

The V call is TRBV30, the J call TRBJ2-2, with D unresolved. The ends were cut back, 3 bases at V and 4 bases at J, with 9 bases in the middle. CDR1 GTSNPN and CDR2 SVGIG come from the germline V gene (reference sequence). The CDR3 covers 13 residues. The CDR3 nucleotides read TGTGCCTGGAGCGTATCGATCACCGGGGAGCTGTTTTTT. Residues: CAWSVSITGELFF.